The text below deals with one TCR beta chain. The target antigen is unknown. The time point was: patch test 1, 2 weeks after DPC sensitization. Treatment in this sample: therapeutic diphenylcyclopropenone sensitization with weekly scalp DPC. Per the authors' pipeline: A per-sample median of approximately 87,000 TCRs was observed, with counts ranging from 23,224 to 690,600. TCRdb re-analysed the RACE reads in MiXCR, keeping a single row per CDR3 protein. The V and J calls come from TCRdb's annotation, not from the publication. The data contain some 340,000 distinct CDR3 sequences, 5.5% to 8% of them seen just once; the ten biggest clones take up roughly 8%. The CDR3 contains 15 residues. With 4 bases removed from V and 8 bases from J, the gap between germline ends came to 17 bases. CDR1 and CDR2 from the germline V gene are MNHNS and SASEGT. This sample is part of a study of human T cells and chemical hapten exposure. Study conclusions and caveats: Patch test score tracked positively with PT1 expanded TCR counts.

The receptor's source is a woman aged 18-30 years with alopecia areata. Some clones in this sample may be carry-over from other donors' samples. Sequences were derived from whole blood, sampled in connection with sensitization to the hapten diphenylcyclopropenone (DPC). The chain employs TRBV6-1 and TRBJ1-4, with D unclear. The CDR3 loop is CASSVFGGPSEKLFF. CDR3 bases: TGTGCCAGCAGTGTTTTCGGCGGTCCTTCGGAAAAACTGTTTTTT.